Below are 19 T cell receptor beta chains sequenced from a single sample in a study of control samples from healthy donors and cancer patients. Only in-frame clones appear in the TCRdb table, and some are missing; sequencing was by immunoSEQ multiplex PCR. This sample has more than 65,000 clones, with 70% to 90% found just once. Source material: PBMCs. Receptor source: an older woman with head and neck cancer.

The V call is TRBV5-6, the J call TRBJ1-5; D possibly corresponds to TRBD1 (6 bases). Trimming took off 4 bases at V and 4 bases at J, with 18 bases between the two ends. This CDR3 region has 16 residues. Per germline, CDR1 SGHDT and CDR2 YYEEEE. The CDR3 region is CASSRGQSSLNQPQHF. In DNA form, the CDR3 reads TGTGCCAGCAGCCGAGGACAGTCTTCACTTAATCAGCCCCAGCATTTT.

This clone was observed once. The genes are TRBV7-3 and TRBJ2-7, with 8 bases matching TRBD2. This CDR3 contains 15 residues. The germline V gene encodes CDR1 SGHTA and CDR2 FQGTGA. The trim removed 1 base at V and 4 bases at J, leaving 6 bases unmatched. DNA for the CDR3: TGTGCCAGCAGCTTAAACTATGGGACTAGTTACGAGCAGTACTTC. Protein product: CASSLNYGTSYEQYF.

The chain uses TRBV2 and TRBJ1-1; D uncertain. The germline CDR1 and CDR2 sequences are SNHLY and FYNNEI. Trimming removed 4 bases from V and 0 bases from J, with 12 bases in between. The CDR3 length is 15 residues. In nucleotides, the CDR3 is TGTGCCAGCAGTGTCGCGGGTCCCTTGAACACTGAAGCTTTCTTT. Protein product: CASSVAGPLNTEAFF.

The gene calls are TRBV4-1 and TRBJ2-7; D may be TRBD1 (6 bases). CDR3 length: 13 residues. The V and J ends lost 4 bases and 4 bases respectively, with 11 bases between them. CDR1 and CDR2 from the germline V gene are MGHRA and YSYEKL. The DNA for the CDR3 is TGCGCCAGCAGCCGGACAGCACAATACGAGCAGTACTTC. Translation gives CASSRTAQYEQYF.

The V gene is TRBV5-1, the J gene TRBJ2-2; tentatively, D is TRBD1 (6 bases). The V and J ends lost 6 bases and 4 bases respectively, with 16 bases between them. Germline CDR1 reads SGHRS; CDR2 reads YFSETQ. This CDR3 has 15 amino acids. The CDR3 reads CASTPDTGSTGELFF. The CDR3 nucleotides are TGCGCCAGCACCCCGGACACAGGGAGCACCGGGGAGCTGTTTTTT.

V gene TRBV4-1 combines with J gene TRBJ2-6; weak D call: TRBD2 (5 bases). V was clipped by 1 base and J by 9 bases, with 19 bases between them. CDR3 size: 17 residues. Per the germline V gene, CDR1 is MGHRA and CDR2 is YSYEKL. CDR3 nucleotide sequence: TGCGCCAGCAGCCAAGGGGTCAGCGAGACTAACCGCAACGTCCTGACTTTC. Translated: CASSQGVSETNRNVLTF.

This clone was detected only once. This sequence joins TRBV11-3 and TRBJ2-1; tentative D call: TRBD1 (8 bases). Trimming stripped 5 bases from V and 5 bases from J, with 13 bases between. Germline V gene lookup returns CDR1 SGHNT and CDR2 YENEEA. The CDR3 has 14 amino acids. DNA of the CDR3: TGTGCCAGCAGCACAGGGGGGGGAAACAATGAGCAGTTCTTC. Its protein is CASSTGGGNNEQFF.

The chain has TRBV11-2 and TRBJ2-4; weak D call: TRBD1 (5 bases). The germline CDR1 and CDR2 sequences are SGHAT and FQNNGV. The CDR3 length is 13 residues. Trimming removed 0 bases at V and 13 bases at J, with 13 bases between. This CDR3 reads CASSLDPRQFQYF. CDR3 bases: TGTGCCAGCAGCTTAGATCCCCGACAGTTCCAGTACTTC.

The rearrangement joins TRBV20-1 to TRBJ2-4; no clear D. This CDR3 is 13 amino acids long. V dropped 3 bases and J dropped 0 bases, with 6 bases sitting between them. From germline, CDR1 is DFQATT and CDR2 SNEGSKA (reference sequence). The CDR3 reads CSASTQAKNIQYF. CDR3 bases: TGCAGTGCTAGTACTCAAGCCAAAAACATTCAGTACTTC.

This clone was observed a single time. The chain couples TRBV2 to TRBJ1-6; D possibly corresponds to TRBD1 (6 bases). CDR1 is SNHLY and CDR2 is FYNNEI in the germline V gene. The CDR3 is 13 amino acids. Trimming cost V 7 bases and J 6 bases, with 10 bases left between them. The CDR3 DNA follows: TGTGCCAGCAACTGGGGGGCTAATTCACCCCTCCACTTT. It translates to CASNWGANSPLHF.

The chain employs TRBV2 and TRBJ2-1, with a possible D match to TRBD1 (5 bases). The CDR3 extends over 13 amino acids. The ends were cut back, 7 bases at V and 2 bases at J, with 9 bases in the middle. Germline CDR1 reads SNHLY; CDR2 reads FYNNEI. The CDR3 spells CASMADTYNEQFF. The DNA of the CDR3 is TGTGCCAGCATGGCGGACACCTACAATGAGCAGTTCTTC. Full variable domain (outside the CDR3, taken from reference TRBV2 and TRBJ2-1): EPEVTQTPSHQVTQMGQEVILRCVPISNHLYFYWYRQILGQKVEFLVSFYNNEISEKSEIFDDQFSVERPDGSNFTLKIRSTKLEDSAMYFCASMADTYNEQFFGPGTRLTVL.

The chain links TRBV11-2 to TRBJ2-3; D gene unclear. This CDR3 contains 12 residues. From germline, CDR1 is SGHAT and CDR2 FQNNGV. Trimming shortened V by 3 bases and J by 5 bases, and 6 bases separated the two germline ends. The CDR3 DNA follows: TGTGCCAGCAGCTTTTCGGAAGATACGCAGTATTTT. Amino acids: CASSFSEDTQYF. The variable domain in full, with the rest retrieved from reference TRBV11-2 and TRBJ2-3, is EAGVAQSPRYKIIEKRQSVAFWCNPISGHATLYWYQQILGQGPKLLIQFQNNGVVDDSQLPKDRFSAERLKGVDSTLKIQPAKLEDSAVYLCASSFSEDTQYFGPGTRLTVL.

This chain uses TRBV7-2 with TRBJ2-6; D ambiguous. V was pared by 1 base and J by 12 bases, with 4 bases between. The CDR3 consists of 11 residues. The germline V gene has CDR1 SGHTA and CDR2 FQGNSA. The CDR3 bases are TGTGCCAGCAGCTTAGGCAGCGTCCTGACTTTC. It codes for CASSLGSVLTF.

The V call is TRBV29-1, the J call TRBJ2-7; 9 bases fit TRBD2. The CDR3 is 11 amino acids. V was pared by 8 bases and J by 5 bases, with 4 bases of the junction left unmatched. CDR1 SQVTM and CDR2 ANQGSEA come from the germline V gene. Here the CDR3 DNA reads TGCAGCACCGGGACTAGCAACGAGCAGTACTTC. Its translation: CSTGTSNEQYF.

This chain links TRBV6-5 with TRBJ1-6, with a weak D call TRBD1 (6 bases). The CDR3 runs to 14 residues. CDR1 is MNHEY and CDR2 is SVGAGI in the germline V gene. V lost 10 bases and J 0 bases, leaving 10 bases between the germline ends. The chain's CDR3 is CATQGFSYNSPLHF. CDR3 bases: TGTGCCACCCAGGGGTTCTCCTATAATTCACCCCTCCACTTT.

The rearrangement links TRBV6-6 to TRBJ2-3, with 9 bases that match TRBD2. Germline trimming cut 5 bases from V and 4 bases from J; bases unmatched to any gene: 13. CDR1 is MNHNY, CDR2 SVGAGI, per germline (reference sequence). The CDR3 runs 17 residues. CDR3 coding DNA: TGTGCCAGCAGTCCCGAGGGGCGCGGGAGGGCCGCAGATACGCAGTATTTT. As protein: CASSPEGRGRAADTQYF.

Here the CDR3 DNA reads TGTGCCAGCAGTCAACGGACGGTGGGGGAAAAACTGTTTTTT. It translates to CASSQRTVGEKLFF. The genes are TRBV6-5 and TRBJ1-4; the D is unclear. The germline V gene encodes CDR1 MNHEY and CDR2 SVGAGI. CDR3 length: 14 residues. V lost 5 bases, J lost 8 bases, and 15 bases lay in between.

V and J are TRBV11-2 and TRBJ2-7; the match to TRBD2 covers 11 bases. The CDR3 is 15 amino acids. CDR1 SGHAT and CDR2 FQNNGV come from the germline V gene. J lost 6 bases, V lost 5 bases, and 9 bases had no gene match. The CDR3 protein is CASSHTRLAGFEQYF. The CDR3 nucleotides are TGTGCCAGCAGCCACACGCGACTAGCGGGATTCGAGCAGTACTTC.

This chain connects TRBV3-1 (or the pseudogene TRBV3-2) to TRBJ2-1; 9 nucleotides line up with TRBD2. The V segment lost 0 bases and the J segment 4 bases; nucleotides outside the gene matches: 7. The CDR3 sequence is 17 residues long. CDR1 and CDR2 (germline): LGHDT, YNNKEL (reference sequence). The CDR3 sequence: CASSQETTSGIYNEQFF. The CDR3 nucleotides are TGTGCCAGCAGCCAAGAAACGACTAGCGGTATTTACAATGAGCAGTTCTTC.